This entry features one TCR beta chain sequence. These data belong to a study of blood T cell repertoires in COVID-19. Profiling relied on immunoSEQ multiplex PCR, and the TCRdb table lists in-frame clones only, not all of them. The sample shows some 240,000 clones, around 84% of them seen only once. The source is a woman aged 40 to 50 who had recovered from COVID-19. Sequences were obtained from peripheral blood.

For the CDR3, the DNA is TGTGCCAGCAGCTTGGGACAGGGGCAGGATGAAAAACTGTTTTTT. Its translation is CASSLGQGQDEKLFF. The chain is built from TRBV5-4 and TRBJ1-4; 8 bases map to TRBD1. J gave up 6 bases and V 0 bases, and 4 bases lay outside the gene matches. The CDR3 loop spans 15 amino acids. CDR1 and CDR2 from the germline V gene are SGHNT and YYREEE (reference sequence).